The clone carrying this TCR beta chain was detected many times. Its specificity is unknown. The V gene lost 11 bases and the J gene lost 1 base, with 14 bases spanning the gap. Germline V gene lookup returns CDR1 LNHNV and CDR2 YYDKDF (reference sequence). CDR3 length: 13 residues. These data originate in a study of neurological immune-mediated disorders. Study results and caveats: HTLV-1-associated myelopathy led in TCR clonal expansion, while multiple sclerosis ranked lowest, below healthy controls. Private repertoires in all groups were suggested, as expanded clones shared no CDR3 amino acid sequences across subjects.

Each CDR3 protein is one row after TCRdb ran MiXCR on the 5' RACE reads. The table has fewer than 90,000 distinct CDR3 sequences, over 9% seen once. Preparation of the unsorted libraries drew on 2 million PBMCs stored at -80 C. The sample consisted of PBMCs. The clonotype originates from a man between 40 and 49 years old in good health. The chain links TRBV15 to TRBJ2-5; D might be TRBD2 (6 bases). The CDR3 nucleotides read TGTGCCGCTCGGTCCGGGGGCCAAGAGACCCAGTACTTC. It specifies CAARSGGQETQYF.